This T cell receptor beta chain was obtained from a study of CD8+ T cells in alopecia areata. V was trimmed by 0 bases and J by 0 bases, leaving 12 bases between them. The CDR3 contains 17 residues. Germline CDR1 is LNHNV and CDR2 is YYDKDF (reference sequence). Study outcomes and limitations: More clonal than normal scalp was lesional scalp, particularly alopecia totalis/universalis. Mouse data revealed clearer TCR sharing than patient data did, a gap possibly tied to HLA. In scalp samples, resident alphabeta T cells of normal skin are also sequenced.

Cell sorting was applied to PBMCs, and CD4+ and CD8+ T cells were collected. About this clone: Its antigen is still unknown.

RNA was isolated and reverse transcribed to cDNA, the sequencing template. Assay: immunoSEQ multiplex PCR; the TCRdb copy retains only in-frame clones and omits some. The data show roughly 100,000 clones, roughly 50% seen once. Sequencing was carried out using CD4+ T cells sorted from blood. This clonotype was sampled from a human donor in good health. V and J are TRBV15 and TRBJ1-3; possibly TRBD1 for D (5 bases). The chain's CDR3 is CATSRDRMGGSGNTIYF. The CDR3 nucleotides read TGTGCCACCAGCAGAGATCGAATGGGGGGCTCTGGAAACACCATATATTTT.